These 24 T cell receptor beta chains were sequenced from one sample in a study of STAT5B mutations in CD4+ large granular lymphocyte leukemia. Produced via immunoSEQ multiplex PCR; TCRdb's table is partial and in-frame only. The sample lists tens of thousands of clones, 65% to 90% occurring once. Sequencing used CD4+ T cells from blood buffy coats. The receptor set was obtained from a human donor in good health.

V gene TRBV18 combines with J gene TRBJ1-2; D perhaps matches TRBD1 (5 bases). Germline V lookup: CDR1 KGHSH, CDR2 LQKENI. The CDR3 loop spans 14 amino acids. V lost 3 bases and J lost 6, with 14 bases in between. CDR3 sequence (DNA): TGTGCCAGCTCACCTCCGGGACTGACAGATGGCTACACCTTC. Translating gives CASSPPGLTDGYTF.

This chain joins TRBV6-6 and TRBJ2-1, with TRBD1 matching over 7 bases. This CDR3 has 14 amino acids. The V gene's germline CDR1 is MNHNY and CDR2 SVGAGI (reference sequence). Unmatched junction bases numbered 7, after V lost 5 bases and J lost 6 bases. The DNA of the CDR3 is TGTGCCAGCAGTGCGCGACAGGGTTCCAATGAGCAGTTCTTC. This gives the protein CASSARQGSNEQFF.

In nucleotides, the CDR3 is TGTGCCAGTAGTATAGATGGAACAGAGAACACTGAAGCTTTCTTT. Translating it yields CASSIDGTENTEAFF. The rearrangement joins TRBV19 to TRBJ1-1; D is unclear. The CDR3 spans 15 residues. Germline values: CDR1 LNHDA, CDR2 SQIVND (reference sequence). V dropped 0 bases and J dropped 1 base, with 9 bases sitting between them.

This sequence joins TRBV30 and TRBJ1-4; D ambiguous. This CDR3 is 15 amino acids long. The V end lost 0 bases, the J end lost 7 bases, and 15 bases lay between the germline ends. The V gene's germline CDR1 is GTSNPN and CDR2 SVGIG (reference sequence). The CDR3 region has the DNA TGTGCCTGGAGTGTAAGGTTGGGTTTGGGTGAAAAACTGTTTTTT. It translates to CAWSVRLGLGEKLFF.

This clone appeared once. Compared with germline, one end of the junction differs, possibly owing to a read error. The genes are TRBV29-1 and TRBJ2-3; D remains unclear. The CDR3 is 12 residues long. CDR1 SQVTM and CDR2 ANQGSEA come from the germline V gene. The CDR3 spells CSVEDSTDTQYF. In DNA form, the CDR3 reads TGCAGCGTGGAAGACAGCACAGATACGCAGTATTTT.

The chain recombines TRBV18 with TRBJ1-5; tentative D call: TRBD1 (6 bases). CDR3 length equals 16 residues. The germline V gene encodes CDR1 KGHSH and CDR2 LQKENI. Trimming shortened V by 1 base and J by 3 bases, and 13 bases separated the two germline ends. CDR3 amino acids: CASSPLGRGNNQPQHF. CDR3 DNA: TGTGCCAGCTCACCACTTGGGAGGGGGAACAATCAGCCCCAGCATTTT.

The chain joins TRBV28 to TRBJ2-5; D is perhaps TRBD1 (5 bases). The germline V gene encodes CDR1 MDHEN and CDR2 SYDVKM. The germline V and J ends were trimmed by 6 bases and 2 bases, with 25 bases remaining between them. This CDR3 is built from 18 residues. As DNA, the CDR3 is TGTGCCAGCAGCCTCTATCCCCCCCCGGACAACCTGCAAGAGACCCAGTACTTC. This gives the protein CASSLYPPPDNLQETQYF.

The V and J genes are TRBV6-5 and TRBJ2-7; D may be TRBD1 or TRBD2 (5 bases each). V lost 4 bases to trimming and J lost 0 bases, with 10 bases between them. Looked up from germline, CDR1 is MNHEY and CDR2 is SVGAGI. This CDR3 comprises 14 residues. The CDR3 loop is CASSSGTDSYEQYF. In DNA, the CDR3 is TGTGCCAGCAGTTCCGGGACCGACTCCTACGAGCAGTACTTC.

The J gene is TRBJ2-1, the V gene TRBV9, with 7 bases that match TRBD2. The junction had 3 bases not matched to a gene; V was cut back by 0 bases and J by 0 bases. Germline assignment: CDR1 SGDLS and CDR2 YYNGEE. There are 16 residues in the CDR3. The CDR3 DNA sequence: TGTGCCAGCAGCGTAGGTGGGAGGGGCTCCTACAATGAGCAGTTCTTC. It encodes CASSVGGRGSYNEQFF.

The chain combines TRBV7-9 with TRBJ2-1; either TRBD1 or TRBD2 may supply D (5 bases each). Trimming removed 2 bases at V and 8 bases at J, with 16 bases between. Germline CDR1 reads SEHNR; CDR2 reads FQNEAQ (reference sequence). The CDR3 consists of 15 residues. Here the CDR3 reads CASSLLAGSRDEQFF. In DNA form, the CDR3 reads TGTGCCAGCAGCTTACTAGCAGGGAGTAGGGATGAGCAGTTCTTC.

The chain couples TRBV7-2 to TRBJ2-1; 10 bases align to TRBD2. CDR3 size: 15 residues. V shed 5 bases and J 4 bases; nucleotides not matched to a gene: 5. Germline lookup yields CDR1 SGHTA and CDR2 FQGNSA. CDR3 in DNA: TGTGCCAGCAGCAACCTAGCGGGAGTTTACAATGAGCAGTTCTTC. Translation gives CASSNLAGVYNEQFF.

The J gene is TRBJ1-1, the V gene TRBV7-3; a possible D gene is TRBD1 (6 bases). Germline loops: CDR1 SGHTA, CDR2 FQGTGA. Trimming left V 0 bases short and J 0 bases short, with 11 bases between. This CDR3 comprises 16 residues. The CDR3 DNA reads TGTGCCAGCAGCTTAACCCTGGGACAAGTGAACACTGAAGCTTTCTTT. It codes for CASSLTLGQVNTEAFF.

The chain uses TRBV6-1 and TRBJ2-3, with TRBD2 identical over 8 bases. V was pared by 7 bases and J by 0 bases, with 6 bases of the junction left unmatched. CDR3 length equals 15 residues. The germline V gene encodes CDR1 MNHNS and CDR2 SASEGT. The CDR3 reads CASIEIAGSTDTQYF. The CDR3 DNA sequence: TGTGCCAGCATTGAGATAGCGGGGAGCACAGATACGCAGTATTTT.

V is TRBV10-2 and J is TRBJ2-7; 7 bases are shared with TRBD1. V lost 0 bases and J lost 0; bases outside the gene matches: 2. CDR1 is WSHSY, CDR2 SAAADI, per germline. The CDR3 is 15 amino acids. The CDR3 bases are TGCGCCAGCAGTGAGTCGGACAGGAGCTCCTACGAGCAGTACTTC. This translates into CASSESDRSSYEQYF.

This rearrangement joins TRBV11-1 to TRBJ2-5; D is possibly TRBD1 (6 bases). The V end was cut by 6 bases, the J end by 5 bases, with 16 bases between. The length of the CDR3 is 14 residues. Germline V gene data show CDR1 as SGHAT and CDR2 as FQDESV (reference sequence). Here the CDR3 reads CASSTTSGAETQYF. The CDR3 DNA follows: TGTGCCAGCAGTACAACCTCAGGGGCTGAGACCCAGTACTTC.

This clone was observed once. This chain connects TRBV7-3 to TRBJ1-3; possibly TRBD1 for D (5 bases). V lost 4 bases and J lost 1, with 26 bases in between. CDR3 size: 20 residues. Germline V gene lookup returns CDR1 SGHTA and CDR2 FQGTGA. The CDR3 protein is CASSSMGQSLPGWSGNTIYF. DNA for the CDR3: TGTGCCAGCAGCTCAATGGGGCAGAGTCTCCCGGGATGGTCTGGAAACACCATATATTTT.

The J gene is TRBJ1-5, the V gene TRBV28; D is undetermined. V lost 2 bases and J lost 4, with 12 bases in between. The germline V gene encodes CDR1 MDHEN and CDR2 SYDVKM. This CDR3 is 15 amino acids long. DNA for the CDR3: TGTGCCAGCAGTTTAGCGGCAGGCGTGAATCAGCCCCAGCATTTT. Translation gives CASSLAAGVNQPQHF.

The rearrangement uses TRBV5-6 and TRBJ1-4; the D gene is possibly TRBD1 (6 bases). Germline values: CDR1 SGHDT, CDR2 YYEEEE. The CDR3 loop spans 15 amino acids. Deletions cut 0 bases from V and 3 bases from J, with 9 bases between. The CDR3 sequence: CASSLAGAPNEKLFF. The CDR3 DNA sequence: TGTGCCAGCAGCTTGGCGGGGGCTCCTAATGAAAAACTGTTTTTT. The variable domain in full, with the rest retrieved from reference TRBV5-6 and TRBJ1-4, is DAGVTQSPTHLIKTRGQQVTLRCSPKSGHDTVSWYQQALGQGPQFIFQYYEEEERQRGNFPDRFSGHQFPNYSSELNVNALLLGDSALYLCASSLAGAPNEKLFFGSGTQLSVL.

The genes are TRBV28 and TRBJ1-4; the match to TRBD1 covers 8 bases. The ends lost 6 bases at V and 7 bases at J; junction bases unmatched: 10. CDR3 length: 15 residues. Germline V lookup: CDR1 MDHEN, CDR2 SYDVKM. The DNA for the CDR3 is TGTGCCAGCAGGCCAACAGGGGGAGGGGTTGAAAAACTGTTTTTT. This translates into CASRPTGGGVEKLFF.

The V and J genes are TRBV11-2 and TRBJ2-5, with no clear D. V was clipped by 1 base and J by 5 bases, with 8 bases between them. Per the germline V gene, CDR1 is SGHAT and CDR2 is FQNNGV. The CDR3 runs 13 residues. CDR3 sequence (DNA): TGTGCCAGCAGCTTAGCCAGGTCCGAGACCCAGTACTTC. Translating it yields CASSLARSETQYF.

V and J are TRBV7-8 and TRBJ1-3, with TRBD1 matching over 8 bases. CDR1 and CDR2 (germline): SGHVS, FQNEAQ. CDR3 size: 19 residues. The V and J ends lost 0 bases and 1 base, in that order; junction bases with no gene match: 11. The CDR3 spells CASSLALTGGSGSGNTIYF. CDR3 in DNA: TGTGCCAGCAGCTTAGCGCTTACAGGGGGAAGTGGATCTGGAAACACCATATATTTT.

CDR3 sequence reads: CASSGIDRGHREQYF. The CDR3 DNA reads TGTGCCAGCAGCGGAATTGACAGGGGGCATAGGGAGCAGTACTTC. The rearrangement links TRBV5-6 to TRBJ2-7; 10 nucleotides align to TRBD1. The CDR3 covers 15 residues. CDR1 is SGHDT and CDR2 is YYEEEE in the germline V gene. J was trimmed by 7 bases and V by 4 bases; bases with no gene match: 11.

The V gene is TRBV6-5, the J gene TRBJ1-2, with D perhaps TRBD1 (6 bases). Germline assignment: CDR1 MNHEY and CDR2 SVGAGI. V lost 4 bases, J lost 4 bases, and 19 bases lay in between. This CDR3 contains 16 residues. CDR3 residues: CASSFRTGASSYGYTF. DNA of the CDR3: TGTGCCAGCAGTTTTAGGACGGGGGCATCTTCCTATGGCTACACCTTC.

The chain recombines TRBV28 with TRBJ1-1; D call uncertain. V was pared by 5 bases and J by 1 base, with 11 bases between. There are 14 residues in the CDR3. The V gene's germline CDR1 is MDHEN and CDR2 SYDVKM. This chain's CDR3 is CASSQIDGNTEAFF. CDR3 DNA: TGTGCCAGCAGTCAAATCGACGGGAACACTGAAGCTTTCTTT.